This entry lists 5 T cell receptor beta chains sequenced from one sample in a study of response to subunit inactivated influenza vaccine. TCRdb reprocessed the RT-PCR reads with MiXCR, giving one entry per CDR3 protein. Of fewer than 600,000 distinct CDR3 sequences listed, approximately 7.3% are singletons. This specimen consisted of PBMCs from blood, obtained approximately 25 months after vaccination. The receptors here all came from a man between 45 and 75 years old who received an inactivated influenza vaccine.

There are many counts of this clonotype. The chain joins TRBV20-1 to TRBJ2-7, with D hard to call. In germline, CDR1 is DFQATT, CDR2 SNEGSKA (reference sequence). V shed 0 bases and J shed 0 bases, with 9 bases lying between them. The CDR3 is 14 residues long. The CDR3 loop is CSAREGWDSYEQYF. The CDR3 bases are TGCAGTGCTAGAGAAGGTTGGGACTCCTACGAGCAGTACTTC.

This clonotype was counted between two and nine times. The V and J genes are TRBV19 and TRBJ2-4; 8 bases match TRBD2. Per germline, CDR1 LNHDA and CDR2 SQIVND (reference sequence). This CDR3 spans 14 amino acids. After removal of 5 bases from V and 9 bases from J, the junction contained 9 bases not matched to a gene. CDR3 sequence: CASSPRGGPGIQYF. The CDR3 region has the DNA TGTGCCAGTAGTCCACGCGGGGGGCCCGGCATTCAGTACTTC. Filled out from reference TRBV19 and TRBJ2-4, the complete variable domain reads DGGITQSPKYLFRKEGQNVTLSCEQNLNHDAMYWYRQDPGQGLRLIYYSQIVNDFQKGDIAEGYSVSREKKESFPLTVTSAQKNPTAFYLCASSPRGGPGIQYFGAGTRLSVL.

The chain is built from TRBV5-1 and TRBJ1-1; weak D call: TRBD1 (6 bases). V was shortened by 4 bases and J by 1 base, with 11 bases between the two germline ends. The length of the CDR3 is 14 residues. Germline loops: CDR1 SGHRS, CDR2 YFSETQ. The CDR3 loop reads CASSLTTGNTEAFF. CDR3 nucleotides: TGCGCCAGCAGCCTTACGACAGGGAACACTGAAGCTTTCTTT.

The sample holds a few counts of this clonotype. This chain joins TRBV28 and TRBJ1-3, with no clear D. The CDR3 runs to 15 residues. V was cut by 3 bases and J by 2 bases, with 11 bases left in between. The germline V gene has CDR1 MDHEN and CDR2 SYDVKM. The CDR3 loop reads CASSLIGTAGNTIYF. The CDR3 DNA is TGTGCCAGCAGTTTGATAGGAACCGCTGGAAACACCATATATTTT.

The chain uses TRBV18 and TRBJ2-1; 7 nucleotides match TRBD2. Per germline, CDR1 KGHSH and CDR2 LQKENI. The CDR3 totals 18 residues. Trimming took 1 base from V and 9 from J; bases not matched to a gene: 18. DNA for the CDR3: TGTGCCAGCTCACCACGTTCTAGCGGAGTGGGGTCTCGAGGTGAGCAGTTCTTC. Translation gives CASSPRSSGVGSRGEQFF.